This T cell receptor (beta chain) was profiled in a study of cytomegalovirus exposure and HLA in healthy donors. Study results and limitations: Follow-up analysis later connected one missense variant in DCLRE1C with trimming of TCR beta V- and J-genes. Earlier analysis looked at TCR beta V segments, and most were productive about 90% or about 30% of the time.

Primers for the PCR totalled 60 Vbeta and 13 Jbeta. The table came from immunoSEQ multiplex PCR; TCRdb's copy has only in-frame clones and leaves some out. The table lists under 200,000 clones, around four fifths of them singletons. CDR1 and CDR2 (germline): MRHNA, SNTAGT. The CDR3 is made up of 14 amino acids. Concerning this clone: Its antigen remains unidentified. Its ends do not fully match the called genes, so a read error is possible. The same CDR3 arises from other DNA sequences in this sample as well.

J is TRBJ2-2 and V is TRBV6-4; 7 nucleotides line up with TRBD1. The TCR was taken from a woman aged 45-60 years in good health and CMV-seropositive. What was sequenced was PBMCs. CDR3 residues: CASSANRGTGELFF. CDR3 nucleotides: TGTGCCAGCAGTGCCAACAGGGGAACCGGGGAACTGTTTTTT.